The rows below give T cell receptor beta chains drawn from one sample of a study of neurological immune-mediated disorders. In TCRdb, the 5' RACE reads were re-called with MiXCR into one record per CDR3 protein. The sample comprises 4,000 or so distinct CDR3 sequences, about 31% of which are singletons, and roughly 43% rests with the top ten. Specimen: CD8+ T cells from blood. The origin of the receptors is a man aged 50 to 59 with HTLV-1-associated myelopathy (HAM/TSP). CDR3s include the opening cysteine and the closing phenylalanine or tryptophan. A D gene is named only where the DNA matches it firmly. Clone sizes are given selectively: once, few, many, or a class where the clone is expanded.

cdr3_aa: CSAENQGAHTEAFF
cdr3_nt: TGCAGTGCCGAGAACCAGGGGGCGCACACTGAAGCTTTCTTT
v_call: TRBV20-1
j_call: TRBJ1-1
clone_size: many
d_call: TRBD1

cdr3_aa: CSVGAGRTGELFF
cdr3_nt: TGCAGCGTTGGAGCGGGACGCACCGGGGAGCTGTTTTTT
v_call: TRBV29-1
j_call: TRBJ2-2
clone_size: few
d_call: TRBD2

cdr3_aa: CASRGLTSSTDTQYF
cdr3_nt: TGTGCCAGCAGAGGTCTCACCTCTAGCACAGATACGCAGTATTTT
v_call: TRBV12-3/TRBV12-4
j_call: TRBJ2-3
clone_size: few
d_call: NA

cdr3_aa: CASSDGLAGINEQFF
cdr3_nt: TGTGCCAGCAGCGACGGACTAGCGGGGATCAATGAGCAGTTCTTC
v_call: TRBV27
j_call: TRBJ2-1
clone_size: NA
d_call: TRBD2

cdr3_aa: CASSKTGVGNIQYF
cdr3_nt: TGTGCCAGCAGCAAAACGGGAGTTGGGAACATTCAGTACTTC
v_call: TRBV7-2
j_call: TRBJ2-4
clone_size: NA
d_call: NA

cdr3_aa: CASIIDRGNTIYF
cdr3_nt: TGTGCCAGCATCATTGACAGGGGAAACACCATATATTTT
v_call: TRBV7-9
j_call: TRBJ1-3
clone_size: many
d_call: NA

cdr3_aa: CAISESGQGQGTQYF
cdr3_nt: TGTGCCATCAGTGAGTCGGGTCAGGGTCAAGGGACCCAGTACTTC
v_call: TRBV10-3
j_call: TRBJ2-5
clone_size: NA
d_call: NA

cdr3_aa: CASSFRVRQPQHF
cdr3_nt: TGTGCCAGCAGTTTTCGGGTTCGGCAGCCCCAGCATTTT
v_call: TRBV27
j_call: TRBJ1-5
clone_size: many
d_call: NA

cdr3_aa: CATSEGGQNTGELFF
cdr3_nt: TGTGCCACCAGTGAGGGAGGACAGAACACCGGGGAGCTGTTTTTT
v_call: TRBV24-1
j_call: TRBJ2-2
clone_size: NA
d_call: NA

cdr3_aa: CASSITGTSGGEVYNEQFF
cdr3_nt: TGTGCCAGCAGCATAACCGGGACTAGCGGGGGGGAAGTCTACAATGAGCAGTTCTTC
v_call: TRBV5-6
j_call: TRBJ2-1
clone_size: many
d_call: TRBD2

cdr3_aa: CASSPGTVPEAFF
cdr3_nt: TGTGCCAGCAGCCCAGGGACAGTCCCTGAAGCTTTCTTT
v_call: TRBV7-3
j_call: TRBJ1-1
clone_size: few
d_call: TRBD1

cdr3_aa: CASSPGGRQETQYF
cdr3_nt: TGTGCCAGCAGCCCAGGAGGCCGCCAAGAGACCCAGTACTTC
v_call: TRBV7-2
j_call: TRBJ2-5
clone_size: NA
d_call: NA

cdr3_aa: CASSLQGHGELFF
cdr3_nt: TGTGCCAGCAGCTTACAGGGACACGGGGAGCTGTTTTTT
v_call: TRBV7-3
j_call: TRBJ2-2
clone_size: NA
d_call: NA

cdr3_aa: CSRGWEKLFF
cdr3_nt: TGCAGCAGGGGCTGGGAAAAACTGTTTTTT
v_call: TRBV29-1
j_call: TRBJ1-4
clone_size: NA
d_call: NA

cdr3_aa: CSALTLSAYEQYF
cdr3_nt: TGCAGTGCCTTAACCCTGTCGGCCTACGAGCAGTACTTC
v_call: TRBV20-1
j_call: TRBJ2-7
clone_size: many
d_call: NA

cdr3_aa: CASSQRLRDRVRNTSYNEQFF
cdr3_nt: TGTGCCAGCAGCCAGAGGCTCCGGGACAGGGTACGAAATACCTCCTACAATGAGCAGTTCTTC
v_call: TRBV7-9
j_call: TRBJ2-1
clone_size: many
d_call: TRBD1

cdr3_aa: CASSPRTGREQFF
cdr3_nt: TGTGCCAGCAGCCCGCGGACAGGGCGTGAGCAGTTCTTC
v_call: TRBV6-5
j_call: TRBJ2-1
clone_size: NA
d_call: TRBD1

cdr3_aa: CATSRDREGSAEQYF
cdr3_nt: TGTGCCACCAGCAGAGATCGAGAGGGGAGTGCCGAGCAGTACTTC
v_call: TRBV15
j_call: TRBJ2-7
clone_size: medium-sized
d_call: NA

cdr3_aa: CASSQPQGTNEKLFF
cdr3_nt: TGCGCCAGCAGCCAACCACAGGGAACTAATGAAAAACTGTTTTTT
v_call: TRBV4-1
j_call: TRBJ1-4
clone_size: many
d_call: NA

cdr3_aa: CASSQETLSAAFF
cdr3_nt: TGCGCCAGCAGCCAAGAGACCCTCTCTGCGGCTTTCTTT
v_call: TRBV4-1
j_call: TRBJ1-1
clone_size: medium-sized
d_call: NA

cdr3_aa: CASSEISGTYEQYF
cdr3_nt: TGCGCCAGCAGTGAGATTAGCGGGACCTACGAGCAGTACTTC
v_call: TRBV10-1
j_call: TRBJ2-7
clone_size: NA
d_call: TRBD2

cdr3_aa: CASLPDRAPTGELFF
cdr3_nt: TGTGCCAGCCTCCCCGACAGGGCGCCCACCGGGGAGCTGTTTTTT
v_call: TRBV7-9
j_call: TRBJ2-2
clone_size: many
d_call: TRBD1

cdr3_aa: CASSPWTSGSYEQYF
cdr3_nt: TGTGCCAGCAGCCCCTGGACTAGCGGGAGCTACGAGCAGTACTTC
v_call: TRBV3-1
j_call: TRBJ2-7
clone_size: few
d_call: TRBD2

cdr3_aa: CSAMPLLAGGAYEQYF
cdr3_nt: TGCAGTGCTATGCCCCTCCTAGCGGGAGGGGCGTACGAGCAGTACTTC
v_call: TRBV20-1
j_call: TRBJ2-7
clone_size: NA
d_call: TRBD2

cdr3_aa: CASSHISGGTKNIQYF
cdr3_nt: TGCGCCAGCAGCCACATTTCAGGTGGAACCAAAAACATTCAGTACTTC
v_call: TRBV4-1
j_call: TRBJ2-4
clone_size: many
d_call: NA

cdr3_aa: CSAGWTTSGHNEQFF
cdr3_nt: TGCAGTGCTGGATGGACGACTAGCGGGCACAATGAGCAGTTCTTC
v_call: TRBV20-1
j_call: TRBJ2-1
clone_size: many
d_call: TRBD2

cdr3_aa: CASSQAVEGTDTQYF
cdr3_nt: TGTGCCAGCAGTCAAGCGGTAGAGGGCACAGATACGCAGTATTTT
v_call: TRBV6-4
j_call: TRBJ2-3
clone_size: NA
d_call: NA

cdr3_aa: CASSQILIGQAYEQYF
cdr3_nt: TGCGCCAGCAGCCAAATTCTTATTGGACAGGCTTACGAGCAGTACTTC
v_call: TRBV4-3
j_call: TRBJ2-7
clone_size: NA
d_call: TRBD1

cdr3_aa: CSARENLGTTYNEQFF
cdr3_nt: TGCAGTGCTAGAGAAAACCTGGGGACCACCTACAATGAGCAGTTCTTC
v_call: TRBV20-1
j_call: TRBJ2-1
clone_size: NA
d_call: NA

cdr3_aa: CASSTEEQGRVNTEAFF
cdr3_nt: TGTGCCAGCAGCACCGAAGAACAGGGACGGGTGAACACTGAAGCTTTCTTT
v_call: TRBV5-4
j_call: TRBJ1-1
clone_size: NA
d_call: NA

cdr3_aa: CASSLQTASTDTQYF
cdr3_nt: TGCGCCAGCAGCTTGCAAACAGCTAGCACAGATACGCAGTATTTT
v_call: TRBV5-1
j_call: TRBJ2-3
clone_size: NA
d_call: NA

cdr3_aa: CASSDSGSTDTQYF
cdr3_nt: TGTGCCAGCAGTGATAGCGGGAGCACAGATACGCAGTATTTT
v_call: TRBV6-4
j_call: TRBJ2-3
clone_size: many
d_call: TRBD2

cdr3_aa: CASSPPRNTGELFF
cdr3_nt: TGTGCCAGCTCACCCCCCAGAAACACCGGGGAGCTGTTTTTT
v_call: TRBV18
j_call: TRBJ2-2
clone_size: many
d_call: NA

cdr3_aa: CATSDSGGGEAFF
cdr3_nt: TGTGCCACCAGTGATTCAGGGGGCGGTGAAGCTTTCTTT
v_call: TRBV24-1
j_call: TRBJ1-1
clone_size: many
d_call: TRBD1

cdr3_aa: CSARVLWEGGYTDTQYF
cdr3_nt: TGCAGTGCTAGAGTCCTTTGGGAAGGGGGATACACAGATACGCAGTATTTT
v_call: TRBV20-1
j_call: TRBJ2-3
clone_size: NA
d_call: NA

cdr3_aa: CASSPRPWNTEAFF
cdr3_nt: TGCGCCAGCAGCCCTAGGCCCTGGAACACTGAAGCTTTCTTT
v_call: TRBV5-1
j_call: TRBJ1-1
clone_size: NA
d_call: NA

cdr3_aa: CSARVGPTGEQYF
cdr3_nt: TGCAGTGCTAGAGTGGGACCTACGGGGGAGCAGTACTTC
v_call: TRBV20-1
j_call: TRBJ2-7
clone_size: NA
d_call: NA

cdr3_aa: CAISEMDPQISPLHF
cdr3_nt: TGTGCCATCAGTGAGATGGACCCACAAATTTCACCCCTCCACTTT
v_call: TRBV10-3
j_call: TRBJ1-6
clone_size: NA
d_call: NA

cdr3_aa: CATSKQEDRYGYTF
cdr3_nt: TGTGCCACCAGCAAACAGGAGGATCGATATGGCTACACCTTC
v_call: TRBV15
j_call: TRBJ1-2
clone_size: many
d_call: NA

cdr3_aa: CASSFLGAGEQYF
cdr3_nt: TGTGCCAGCAGTTTTTTAGGGGCCGGCGAGCAGTACTTC
v_call: TRBV28
j_call: TRBJ2-7
clone_size: NA
d_call: NA